This is a list of T cell receptor beta chains from one sample in a study of blood T cell repertoires in COVID-19. TCRdb's table, derived via immunoSEQ multiplex PCR, lists solely in-frame clones and lacks some. The sample holds fewer than 300,000 clones; about 89% are singletons and the top ten take over 7.5%. Sequencing was done on a sample of PBMCs or T cells enriched from blood (not recorded which). The receptors derive from a man aged 35 to 55 who had recovered from COVID-19. The CDR3 runs from the conserved cysteine through the conserved F or W. The order of the fields is V gene, J gene, D gene, clone size, CDR3 DNA, CDR3 protein. A D gene is named only where the DNA matches it firmly. Not every row has a clone size; where given, it reads once, few, many or a size class.

V: TRBV5-1; J: TRBJ2-7; D: TRBD1; size: -; DNA: TGCGCCAGCAGGGACGGGACAGGGCTGGTCGAGCAGTACTTC; CDR3: CASRDGTGLVEQYF
V: TRBV4-2; J: TRBJ2-1; D: TRBD2; size: -; DNA: TGTGCCAGCAGCCAACGTAATACAGGGTTTGGGGTAGGGACTAGCGGCAATAACAATGAGCAGTTCTTC; CDR3: CASSQRNTGFGVGTSGNNNEQFF
V: TRBV6-5; J: TRBJ2-5; D: -; size: -; DNA: TGTGCCAGCAGCGCGAACCAAGAGACCCAGTACTTC; CDR3: CASSANQETQYF
V: TRBV28; J: TRBJ2-7; D: -; size: few; DNA: TGTGCCAGCAGTTTATCAGGGGATGAGCAGTACTTC; CDR3: CASSLSGDEQYF
V: TRBV2; J: TRBJ2-7; D: TRBD1; size: -; DNA: TGTGCCAGCATTCTGGACAGGGAGGCGTCCTACGAGCAGTACTTC; CDR3: CASILDREASYEQYF
V: TRBV10-2; J: TRBJ2-3; D: TRBD1; size: -; DNA: TGCGCCAGCAGTGAGTCCGGTGGACAGGGCACAGATACGCAGTATTTT; CDR3: CASSESGGQGTDTQYF
V: TRBV28; J: TRBJ1-5; D: -; size: -; DNA: TGTGCCAGCAGTTTCTTGGGACAAGAGGGCAATCAGCCCCAGCATTTT; CDR3: CASSFLGQEGNQPQHF
V: TRBV2; J: TRBJ2-1; D: -; size: -; DNA: TGTGCCAGCAGCGCTGGGCCTTACAATGAGCAGTTCTTC; CDR3: CASSAGPYNEQFF
V: TRBV2; J: TRBJ1-5; D: -; size: once; DNA: TGTGCCAGCAGTGAAGGGACAGCGAACAATCAGCCCCAGCATTTT; CDR3: CASSEGTANNQPQHF
V: TRBV11-3; J: TRBJ2-3; D: TRBD2; size: -; DNA: TGTGCCAGCAGCTTGAGGGCTAGCGGGTGGACAGATACGCAGTATTTT; CDR3: CASSLRASGWTDTQYF
V: TRBV5-1; J: TRBJ2-1; D: TRBD2; size: once; DNA: TGCGCCAGCACCGAACTAGCGGGGGCCTATTACAATGAGCAGTTCTTC; CDR3: CASTELAGAYYNEQFF
V: TRBV11-2; J: TRBJ1-2; D: -; size: -; DNA: TGTGCCAGCAGCCCTTCTCCGGGGAGGAACTATGGCTACACCTTC; CDR3: CASSPSPGRNYGYTF
V: TRBV7-2; J: TRBJ1-4; D: TRBD1; size: -; DNA: TGTGCCAGCAGCCTTAGACAGGGAGTAAATGAAAAACTGTTTTTT; CDR3: CASSLRQGVNEKLFF
V: TRBV28; J: TRBJ2-7; D: -; size: few; DNA: TGTGCCAGCAGTTTCTCCCTTGTGCCGGGGGGCGACTACGAGCAGTACTTC; CDR3: CASSFSLVPGGDYEQYF
V: TRBV24-1; J: TRBJ1-2; D: -; size: -; DNA: TGTGCCACCAGTGACAGGTTCGAAACTGGCTACACCTTC; CDR3: CATSDRFETGYTF
V: TRBV4-1; J: TRBJ2-2; D: -; size: -; DNA: TGCGCCAGCAGCCCCCGGACAGCATTCAACACCGGGGAGCTGTTTTTT; CDR3: CASSPRTAFNTGELFF
V: TRBV9; J: TRBJ2-7; D: TRBD2; size: -; DNA: TGTGCCAGCAGCCCCGGGGGGGGTCCTGTGTACGAGCAGTACTTC; CDR3: CASSPGGGPVYEQYF
V: TRBV6-2/TRBV6-3; J: TRBJ1-4; D: -; size: -; DNA: TGTGCCAGCAGTTACTCGTCGTACAGGGTGAAGGAAAAACTGTTTTTT; CDR3: CASSYSSYRVKEKLFF
V: TRBV2; J: TRBJ2-5; D: TRBD1; size: -; DNA: TGTGCCAGCAGGGAACGCTCCGGGACAGGCAAAGAGACCCAGTACTTC; CDR3: CASRERSGTGKETQYF
V: TRBV9; J: TRBJ1-6; D: TRBD1; size: -; DNA: TGTGCCAGCAGCCGTGGTGACAGGGGTGTTATCGTGGCTTCACCCCTCCACTTT; CDR3: CASSRGDRGVIVASPLHF
V: TRBV5-1; J: TRBJ2-1; D: -; size: once; DNA: TGCGCCAGCAGCCACCGGACACAAAGCTCCTACAATGAGCAGTTCTTC; CDR3: CASSHRTQSSYNEQFF
V: TRBV11-2; J: TRBJ1-2; D: TRBD1; size: -; DNA: TGTGCCAGCAGCTTATTTTTGATCGGGGACAGGGAAGACTATGGCTACACCTTC; CDR3: CASSLFLIGDREDYGYTF
V: TRBV15; J: TRBJ1-4; D: TRBD1; size: -; DNA: TGTGCCACCAGCAGAGATCGGGACAGGGTTAATGAAAAACTGTTTTTT; CDR3: CATSRDRDRVNEKLFF
V: TRBV6-5; J: TRBJ2-3; D: TRBD2; size: -; DNA: TGTGCCAGCTCGCGACTAGCGGGCACTCGAGATACGCAGTATTTT; CDR3: CASSRLAGTRDTQYF
V: TRBV10-2; J: TRBJ2-1; D: -; size: once; DNA: TGCGCCAGCAGTGAACAGAGCTCCTACAATGAGCAGTTCTTC; CDR3: CASSEQSSYNEQFF
V: TRBV5-6; J: TRBJ2-1; D: TRBD2; size: -; DNA: TGTGCCAGCAGCTTGCAGCGGGGGACCGGGCAGTTCTTC; CDR3: CASSLQRGTGQFF
V: TRBV18; J: TRBJ1-1; D: -; size: -; DNA: TGTGCCAGCTCAAGTAACAGTGGCACTGAAGCTTTCTTT; CDR3: CASSSNSGTEAFF
V: TRBV5-1; J: TRBJ2-7; D: TRBD1; size: -; DNA: TGCGCCAGCAGCTTGCCAGGACAGGGGGACACCGAGCAGTACTTC; CDR3: CASSLPGQGDTEQYF
V: TRBV7-3; J: TRBJ2-1; D: TRBD2; size: once; DNA: TGTGCCAGCAGCCCGCTACTAGCGTCCTACAATGAGCAGTTCTTC; CDR3: CASSPLLASYNEQFF
V: TRBV14; J: TRBJ2-1; D: -; size: -; DNA: TGTGCCAGCAGCCAAGTATTCAATGAGCAGTTCTTC; CDR3: CASSQVFNEQFF
V: TRBV11-3; J: TRBJ2-4; D: TRBD1; size: -; DNA: TGTGCCAGCAGCTCCCCAGGGGGAAAACATTCAGGACCGTACTTC; CDR3: CASSSPGGKHSGPYF
V: TRBV2; J: TRBJ1-6; D: -; size: few; DNA: TGTGCCAGCAGTGTTCTGGACAGTTATAATTCACCCCTCCACTTT; CDR3: CASSVLDSYNSPLHF
V: TRBV25-1; J: TRBJ2-7; D: -; size: -; DNA: TGTGCCAGCAGCCCCAGGGGCGGGTTGGAGTACGAGCAGTACTTC; CDR3: CASSPRGGLEYEQYF
V: TRBV12-3/TRBV12-4; J: TRBJ2-2; D: -; size: -; DNA: TGTGCCAGCAGGCAGGGGTACACCGGGGAGCTGTTTTTT; CDR3: CASRQGYTGELFF
V: TRBV10-2; J: TRBJ1-2; D: -; size: -; DNA: TGCGCCAGCAGTGCCGGACAGTCCTATGGCTACACCTTC; CDR3: CASSAGQSYGYTF
V: TRBV3-1/TRBV3-2; J: TRBJ2-7; D: TRBD1; size: few; DNA: TGTGCCAGCAGCTTCGAGGGACAGGCCACCTACGAGCAGTACTTC; CDR3: CASSFEGQATYEQYF
V: TRBV5-1; J: TRBJ2-7; D: TRBD1; size: once; DNA: TGCGCCAGCAGCTTGAGTCTTGGGACAGGCGATTACGAGCAGTACTTC; CDR3: CASSLSLGTGDYEQYF
V: TRBV19; J: TRBJ2-1; D: -; size: -; DNA: TGTGCCAGTAGTCACGGGATCCCCTACAATGAGCAGTTCTTC; CDR3: CASSHGIPYNEQFF
V: TRBV3-1/TRBV3-2; J: TRBJ2-1; D: TRBD2; size: few; DNA: TGTGCCAGCAGCCCTCTAATCTCTCGCGGGGGGCGGTATGAGCAGTTCTTC; CDR3: CASSPLISRGGRYEQFF
V: TRBV7-2; J: TRBJ2-3; D: -; size: -; DNA: TGTGCCAGCAGCTTAAGGATTACGACAGTCACTGCCCTGGATACGCAGTATTTT; CDR3: CASSLRITTVTALDTQYF
V: TRBV5-1; J: TRBJ2-5; D: TRBD1; size: -; DNA: TGCGCCAGCAGCTTGTGGGGACAGGGGGCTGAGACCCAGTACTTC; CDR3: CASSLWGQGAETQYF
V: TRBV3-1/TRBV3-2; J: TRBJ1-1; D: TRBD1; size: -; DNA: TGTGCCAGCAGGTCGGACAGGGTGAACACTGAAGCTTTCTTT; CDR3: CASRSDRVNTEAFF
V: TRBV7-2; J: TRBJ2-1; D: -; size: -; DNA: TGTGCCAGCAGCTTAGGGCGGAACAATGAGCAGTTCTTC; CDR3: CASSLGRNNEQFF
V: TRBV4-2; J: TRBJ2-7; D: TRBD1; size: -; DNA: TGTGCCAGCAGCCCCCCGGGACAGGGGAGCTACGAGCAGTACTTC; CDR3: CASSPPGQGSYEQYF
V: TRBV14; J: TRBJ1-1; D: TRBD1; size: few; DNA: TGTGCCAGCAGCCACGAGTTCTTCACAGGGGCGCGGAACACTGAAGCTTTCTTT; CDR3: CASSHEFFTGARNTEAFF
V: TRBV11-3; J: TRBJ2-1; D: -; size: -; DNA: TGTGCCAGCAGCGGAGGGCGGGGTACCTACAATGAGCAGTTCTTC; CDR3: CASSGGRGTYNEQFF
V: TRBV5-1; J: TRBJ2-1; D: TRBD2; size: few; DNA: TGCGCCAGCAGCTTGGGGGGTGGAGCGGGGCCATACAATGAGCAGTTCTTC; CDR3: CASSLGGGAGPYNEQFF
V: TRBV9; J: TRBJ2-1; D: TRBD2; size: -; DNA: TGTGCCAGCAGCGTGACTAGCGGGTTGAGCTCCTACAATGAGCAGTTCTTC; CDR3: CASSVTSGLSSYNEQFF
V: TRBV5-6; J: TRBJ2-4; D: TRBD2; size: -; DNA: TGTGCCAGCAGCTTCACTAGCGGGAGCGGGCACATTCAGTACTTC; CDR3: CASSFTSGSGHIQYF
V: TRBV7-6; J: TRBJ1-6; D: -; size: -; DNA: TGTGCCAGCAGCTTAGCCGGGGGTTACTCACCCCTCCACTTT; CDR3: CASSLAGGYSPLHF
V: TRBV12-5; J: TRBJ2-5; D: -; size: -; DNA: TGTGCTAGTGGTTTGTTACATAGCGGAGGGGAGGAGACCCAGTACTTC; CDR3: CASGLLHSGGEETQYF
V: TRBV3-1/TRBV3-2; J: TRBJ2-7; D: -; size: -; DNA: TGTGCCAGCAGCCAAGGTGATACAGGGCGCTACGAGCAGTACTTC; CDR3: CASSQGDTGRYEQYF
V: TRBV5-1; J: TRBJ2-5; D: -; size: -; DNA: TGCGCCAGCTCAATTGGCCCCACAGAAGAGACCCAGTACTTC; CDR3: CASSIGPTEETQYF
V: TRBV28; J: TRBJ2-3; D: -; size: -; DNA: TGTGCCAGCAGTACCCCGACTGGAGGTTTCACAGATACGCAGTATTTT; CDR3: CASSTPTGGFTDTQYF
V: TRBV7-2; J: TRBJ1-5; D: TRBD1; size: -; DNA: TGTGCCAGCAGCTTGACAGGGCGGAGCAATCAGCCCCAGCATTTT; CDR3: CASSLTGRSNQPQHF
V: TRBV6-5; J: TRBJ1-2; D: TRBD1; size: -; DNA: TGTGCCAGCAGTTCCCGGGTAGGACAGGGGCTTATTCGCTACACCTTC; CDR3: CASSSRVGQGLIRYTF
V: TRBV12-3/TRBV12-4; J: TRBJ1-6; D: -; size: -; DNA: TGTGCCAGCAGTCCGGGCTATAATTCACCCCTCCACTTT; CDR3: CASSPGYNSPLHF
V: TRBV7-3; J: TRBJ2-1; D: -; size: -; DNA: TGTGCCAGCAGCTCGACTCGAAGCTCCTACAATGAGCAGTTCTTC; CDR3: CASSSTRSSYNEQFF
V: TRBV19; J: TRBJ2-1; D: -; size: -; DNA: TGTGCCAGACAGGCGGAGCAGTTCTTC; CDR3: CARQAEQFF
V: TRBV3-1/TRBV3-2; J: TRBJ2-1; D: TRBD2; size: -; DNA: TGTGCCAGCAGCCAAGTGACTAGCGGGAGTCGCCCCAATGAGCAGTTCTTC; CDR3: CASSQVTSGSRPNEQFF